Included here is one TCR beta chain sequence, with context. Its target is unknown. The germline V gene encodes CDR1 SNHLY and CDR2 FYNNEI. V shed 10 bases and J shed 0 bases, with 15 bases lying between them. This CDR3 contains 14 residues. The data were obtained in a study of T cell clones after liver transplantation. Turning to the study itself: Timepoints were pre-transplant, pre-withdrawal, and after withdrawal was completed or failed. Points from the study as a whole: These preliminary findings come from unstandardized post-transplant sampling times.

Only in-frame clones appear in the TCRdb table, and some are missing; sequencing was by immunoSEQ multiplex PCR. Seen here are approximately 72,000 clones, about nine tenths observed once, and the top ten hold 2% to 3%. The sequenced sample was CD4+ T cells from blood, obtained before liver transplant. The chain recombines TRBV2 with TRBJ2-5; possible D gene TRBD2, 7 bases. The receptor was isolated from a human donor who received a liver transplant. The CDR3 reads CATQGRAYQETQYF. In nucleotides, the CDR3 is TGTGCCACCCAGGGGAGGGCGTACCAAGAGACCCAGTACTTC.